This TCR beta chain was captured in a study of blood T cell repertoires in COVID-19. Background on the study: Samples taken during acute and convalescent COVID-19 were collected in the United States, Italy and Spain.

Germline lookup yields CDR1 PRHDT and CDR2 FYEKMQ (reference sequence). V lost 5 bases and J 3 bases, leaving 17 bases between the germline ends. The CDR3 loop spans 15 amino acids. Sequencing was performed with immunoSEQ multiplex PCR; in TCRdb, only in-frame clones are kept and a portion is missing. The data contain more than 300,000 clones, around 87% of them singletons. The rearrangement uses TRBV13 and TRBJ2-7; D is perhaps TRBD2 (6 bases). The clonotype was recovered from a woman between 40 and 55 years old with COVID-19, enrolled during active disease. Sequencing was performed on peripheral blood. The CDR3 DNA sequence: TGTGCCAGCAGCCCTCGTCAGGGACTTGGCTACGAGCAGTACTTC. Encoded protein: CASSPRQGLGYEQYF. Filled out from reference TRBV13 and TRBJ2-7, the complete variable domain reads AAGVIQSPRHLIKEKRETATLKCYPIPRHDTVYWYQQGPGQDPQFLISFYEKMQSDKGSIPDRFSAQQFSDYHSELNMSSLELGDSALYFCASSPRQGLGYEQYFGPGTRLTVT.